These T cell receptor beta chains were read from a single sample in a study of blood T cell repertoires in COVID-19. TCRdb keeps only in-frame clones here, not all; method: immunoSEQ multiplex PCR. The table shows approximately 20,000 clones, with 86% occurring only once. Source material: peripheral blood. These receptors all come from a man between 65 and 80 years old with acute or convalescent COVID-19. The conserved cysteine and the conserved F or W are not part of the CDR3 here. A D gene is named only where the DNA matches it firmly. Not every row has a clone size; where given, it reads once, few, many or a size class.

d_gene	abundance	v_gene	j_gene	CDR3aa
TRBD1	few	TRBV9	TRBJ2-7	ASSVDAGTGSYEQY
NA	NA	TRBV6-4	TRBJ2-7	ARTRQFRCEQY
NA	NA	TRBV9	TRBJ1-1	ASSVDPTRGTEAF
NA	NA	TRBV2	TRBJ2-2	ASSETRDTGELF
NA	once	TRBV3-1/TRBV3-2	TRBJ1-2	ASSLPGVGYT
TRBD2	NA	TRBV20-1	TRBJ2-7	SAELASEQY
NA	NA	TRBV28	TRBJ1-2	ASSVGGAQYGYT
TRBD2	NA	TRBV3-1/TRBV3-2	TRBJ2-4	ASSPASGREKNIQY
TRBD1	NA	TRBV6-6	TRBJ1-4	ASSTAQGAPNEKLF
NA	NA	TRBV6-1	TRBJ2-1	ASSEDVRSKNKF
NA	NA	TRBV3-1/TRBV3-2	TRBJ2-5	ASSLRTPETQY
NA	few	TRBV12-3/TRBV12-4	TRBJ1-5	ASSLSGQQPQH
TRBD1	NA	TRBV7-3	TRBJ2-2	ASSLGDRNTGELF
NA	NA	TRBV4-1	TRBJ1-4	ASSRLGQTNEKLF
NA	NA	TRBV7-3	TRBJ2-1	ASSLSAASYNEQF
TRBD2	NA	TRBV3-1/TRBV3-2	TRBJ2-6	ASSLSGRSSGANVLT
NA	NA	TRBV6-5	TRBJ2-7	ASRYGTASFYEQY
NA	NA	TRBV5-1	TRBJ2-5	ASSSSQETQY
NA	NA	TRBV19	TRBJ2-1	ASSRLYNEQF
NA	NA	TRBV9	TRBJ2-7	ASSALAEGAYEQY